These 27 T cell receptor beta chains originate from one sample sequenced in a study of regulatory T cells in long-lasting Graves disease. Time point described: newly diagnosed GD, antithyroid drugs for less than 3 months. PBMC RNA was the source of the TCR library. Building of the TCR beta libraries involved iRepertoire HTBI primers and Arm-PCR of CDR3 regions. TCRdb re-analysed the multiplex PCR reads in MiXCR, keeping a single row per CDR3 protein. Seen here are 540,000 or so distinct CDR3 sequences, around an eighth observed once, and the top ten hold under 10%. The same data also contributed to another study, on T cells in Graves' hyperthyroidism and ophthalmopathy.

The input for sequencing was peripheral blood mononuclear cells (PBMCs), taken at new diagnosis, from a patient treated with antithyroid drugs. The origin of the receptors is a man aged 30 to 45 with Graves disease.

This clonotype appeared many times. The rearrangement joins TRBV10-2 to TRBJ1-5; tentative D call: TRBD1 (5 bases). V was cut by 2 bases and J by 2 bases, with 10 bases left in between. Germline V gives CDR1 WSHSY, CDR2 SAAADI. The CDR3 has 15 amino acids. The CDR3 DNA follows: TGCGCCAGCAGTGAGGCAGGGTTGGGCAATCAGCCCCAGCATTTT. It specifies CASSEAGLGNQPQHF.

The gene calls are TRBV5-1 and TRBJ2-3; 8 nucleotides match TRBD1. CDR3 length: 14 amino acids. V shed 2 bases, J shed 5 bases, and the junction held 4 bases outside the gene matches. Germline V CDR1 and CDR2: SGHRS, YFSETQ. The CDR3 DNA reads as TGCGCCAGCAGCTTCGGCAGGGGGCAAGATACGCAGTATTTT. It specifies CASSFGRGQDTQYF.

V usage is TRBV18 and J usage is TRBJ2-2; possibly TRBD1 for D (5 bases). Per germline, CDR1 KGHSH and CDR2 LQKENI. The CDR3 extends over 15 amino acids. Trimming took off 1 base at V and 6 bases at J, with 12 bases between the two ends. The CDR3: CASSPQGSVAGELFF. Here the CDR3 DNA reads TGTGCCAGCTCACCACAGGGGTCGGTAGCCGGGGAGCTGTTTTTT.

This clonotype was recorded at least ten times. The chain employs TRBV29-1 and TRBJ2-3, with 7 positions matching TRBD1. The CDR3 spans 13 residues. V lost 5 bases and J lost 5; bases outside the gene matches: 7. CDR1 is SQVTM and CDR2 is ANQGSEA in the germline V gene. The CDR3 reads CSVQDRSRDTQYF. As DNA, the CDR3 is TGCAGCGTTCAGGACAGGTCGAGAGATACGCAGTATTTT.

The chain carries TRBV7-2 and TRBJ2-1, with 11 nucleotides matching TRBD2. Germline V CDR1 and CDR2: SGHTA, FQGNSA. V lost 10 bases to trimming and J lost 4 bases; unmatched junction nucleotides: 15. The CDR3 is made up of 17 amino acids. CDR3: CATGGRLAGLKYNEQFF. In DNA, the CDR3 is TGTGCCACCGGCGGGAGACTAGCGGGACTAAAGTACAATGAGCAGTTCTTC.

The V and J genes are TRBV18 and TRBJ2-7; the D is unclear. Between the trimmed V and J ends, which lost 6 bases and 2 bases, there was a span of 17 bases. Germline V lookup: CDR1 KGHSH, CDR2 LQKENI. This CDR3 is built from 15 residues. CDR3 bases: TGTGCCAGCTCCCCTCGCGACCAAAGCGCCTACGAGCAGTACTTC. It is translated as CASSPRDQSAYEQYF.

For this clonotype: The junction departs from germline at one end; a sequencing error may be responsible. The chain carries TRBV20-1 and TRBJ2-1, with 9 positions matching TRBD2. CDR1 is DFQATT and CDR2 is SNEGSKA in the germline V gene (reference sequence). The CDR3 is 14 residues long. DNA of the CDR3: TGCAGTGCTAGTAGCGGGAGTATCTACAAGGAGCAGTTCTTC. Translation gives CSASSGSIYKEQFF.

This clonotype was seen at least ten times. Here the CDR3 reads CSAKLGGSYNEQFF. In DNA, the CDR3 is TGCAGTGCTAAACTTGGGGGCTCCTACAATGAGCAGTTCTTC. The chain is built from TRBV20-1 and TRBJ2-1; D may correspond to TRBD1 or TRBD2 (5 bases each). Trimming took 4 bases from V and 0 from J, leaving 10 bases between them. CDR1 and CDR2 from the germline V gene are DFQATT and SNEGSKA (reference sequence). The CDR3 is made up of 14 amino acids.

In this sample, this clonotype turned up a few times. The chain carries TRBV5-6 and TRBJ2-4; 8 bases are a match to TRBD1. Germline assignment: CDR1 SGHDT and CDR2 YYEEEE. CDR3 length equals 13 residues. Trimming at V came to 2 bases and at J to 7 bases, leaving 2 bases not matched to a gene. This chain's CDR3 is CASSFGQGNIQYF. CDR3 bases: TGTGCCAGCAGCTTCGGACAGGGCAACATTCAGTACTTC.

This clonotype has a count of ten or more. The gene calls are TRBV7-2 and TRBJ2-1, with 14 bases aligning to TRBD2. CDR1 is SGHTA, CDR2 FQGNSA, per germline. The CDR3 totals 17 residues. V dropped 2 bases and J dropped 7; count of bases not matched to a gene: 7. DNA for the CDR3: TGTGCCAGCAGCTTACTCTGGACTAGCGGGAGGAGGAATGAGCAGTTCTTC. This sequence encodes CASSLLWTSGRRNEQFF.

This clonotype was counted at least ten times. The CDR3 spells CASSLVVGAQYEQYF. CDR3 in DNA: TGCGCCAGCAGCTTGGTAGTGGGGGCGCAATACGAGCAGTACTTC. This chain connects TRBV5-1 to TRBJ2-7, with TRBD1 as a possible D gene (6 bases). Trimming removed 0 bases from V and 4 bases from J, with 14 bases in between. The germline V gene has CDR1 SGHRS and CDR2 YFSETQ. The length of the CDR3 is 15 residues.

This clonotype came up many times. The rearrangement joins TRBV7-8 to TRBJ2-2; TRBD1 is a possible D gene (6 bases). There are 17 residues in the CDR3. CDR1 is SGHVS and CDR2 is FQNEAQ in the germline V gene. The germline V and J ends were trimmed by 8 bases and 0 bases, with 19 bases remaining between them. CDR3 sequence: CASLPGQFSANTGELFF. The CDR3 DNA reads TGTGCCAGCCTCCCCGGACAGTTCTCAGCGAACACCGGGGAGCTGTTTTTT.

The chain has TRBV12-5 and TRBJ2-3; unclear D gene. The V gene's germline CDR1 is LGHNT and CDR2 FRNRAP. V lost 5 bases, J lost 5 bases, and 17 bases lay in between. This CDR3 spans 15 amino acids. This CDR3 is CASGPLRPGQDTQYF. CDR3 bases: TGTGCTAGTGGTCCGCTTCGGCCGGGCCAAGATACGCAGTATTTT.

The sample holds many counts of this clonotype. The chain is built from TRBV11-3 and TRBJ2-1, with 9 bases matching TRBD2. The trim removed 0 bases at V and 5 bases at J, leaving 8 bases unmatched. CDR3 length equals 17 residues. Germline values: CDR1 SGHNT, CDR2 YENEEA. CDR3 sequence reads: CASSLDYLAGGDNEQFF. The CDR3 DNA reads TGTGCCAGCAGCTTAGATTACCTGGCGGGAGGGGACAATGAGCAGTTCTTC.

The sample holds a few counts of this clonotype. The chain links TRBV7-2 to TRBJ2-2; TRBD2 matches at 12 bases. Germline V gives CDR1 SGHTA, CDR2 FQGNSA. This CDR3 contains 15 residues. V gave up 5 bases and J gave up 7 bases; unmatched junction bases: 5. CDR3 DNA sequence: TGTGCCAGCAGCCCTCAGGGACTAGCGGGCGGGGAGCTGTTTTTT. Translated: CASSPQGLAGGELFF.

V is TRBV7-9 and J is TRBJ2-3; D unresolved. The CDR3 is 12 residues long. Between the trimmed V and J ends, which lost 6 bases and 3 bases, there was a span of 7 bases. The V gene's germline CDR1 is SEHNR and CDR2 FQNEAQ (reference sequence). CDR3 loop: CASRHGTDTQYF. The DNA for the CDR3 is TGTGCCAGCAGACACGGGACAGATACGCAGTATTTT.

This clonotype was seen a few times. The genes are TRBV5-1 and TRBJ1-1; 12 bases agree with TRBD1. J gave up 5 bases and V 1 base, and 6 bases lay outside the gene matches. The CDR3 runs 16 residues. The germline V gene has CDR1 SGHRS and CDR2 YFSETQ. CDR3 in DNA: TGCGCCAGCAGCTTGATCCCGGGACAGGGGGCAACTGAAGCTTTCTTT. This gives the protein CASSLIPGQGATEAFF.

This clonotype was detected many times. The CDR3 coding sequence is TGTGCCAGCACCTCCTTTGGGACAAGTCTGGCTTTCTTT. Encoded protein: CASTSFGTSLAFF. The chain recombines TRBV12-3 or TRBV12-4 with TRBJ1-1; possibly TRBD1 for D (6 bases). The CDR3 loop spans 13 amino acids. With 7 bases removed from V and 11 bases from J, the gap between germline ends came to 20 bases.

This clonotype came up many times. This rearrangement joins TRBV10-3 to TRBJ1-6; D is undetermined. From germline, CDR1 is ENHRY and CDR2 SYGVKD. V lost 3 bases and J 5 bases, leaving 8 bases between the germline ends. CDR3 length: 14 amino acids. DNA of the CDR3: TGTGCCATCAGTGACAGGTCTAATAATTCACCCCTCCACTTT. Translation: CAISDRSNNSPLHF.

The chain links TRBV19 to TRBJ1-1; a weak D match, TRBD1 (5 bases). The CDR3 is 14 residues long. The germline CDR1 and CDR2 sequences are LNHDA and SQIVND (reference sequence). Between the trimmed V and J ends, which lost 7 bases and 6 bases, there was a span of 18 bases. The DNA for the CDR3 is TGTGCCAGTATGGACCAGGCAGGGATGGCTGAAGCTTTCTTT. Encoded protein: CASMDQAGMAEAFF.

This clonotype was counted at least ten times. This chain uses TRBV11-2 with TRBJ2-1, with D possibly called TRBD1 or TRBD2 (8 bases each). This CDR3 is 19 amino acids long. The ends were cut back, 4 bases at V and 4 bases at J, with 26 bases in the middle. CDR1 and CDR2 (germline): SGHAT, FQNNGV. The CDR3 loop reads CASSWGTGPSGGLYNEQFF. In nucleotides, the CDR3 is TGTGCCAGCAGCTGGGGGACAGGTCCCAGCGGGGGTCTATACAATGAGCAGTTCTTC.

Only a few counts were recorded for this clonotype. The chain couples TRBV30 to TRBJ1-2; 8 positions agree with TRBD1. The CDR3 extends over 12 amino acids. V was clipped by 5 bases and J by 8 bases; unmatched bases: 7. Germline loops: CDR1 GTSNPN, CDR2 SVGIG (reference sequence). CDR3 amino acids: CAWGRTGWGYTF. CDR3 bases: TGTGCCTGGGGCCGGACAGGGTGGGGCTACACCTTC.

This clonotype was found a few times. The chain couples TRBV30 to TRBJ2-1; the D is unclear. V was trimmed by 0 bases and J by 6 bases, leaving 6 bases between them. This CDR3 region has 12 residues. In germline, CDR1 is GTSNPN, CDR2 SVGIG (reference sequence). The CDR3 DNA reads TGTGCCTGGAGTGTATTTTCCAATGAGCAGTTCTTC. Its translation: CAWSVFSNEQFF.

This clonotype occurred a few times. This chain joins TRBV7-9 and TRBJ2-7, with D perhaps matching TRBD2 (5 bases). V lost 5 bases to trimming and J lost 3 bases, with 17 bases between them. The CDR3 extends over 15 amino acids. Germline CDR1 and CDR2: SEHNR and FQNEAQ (reference sequence). This chain's CDR3 is CASSPGIAGFYEQYF. DNA for the CDR3: TGTGCCAGCAGCCCCGGGATAGCAGGATTCTACGAGCAGTACTTC.

In this sample, this clonotype turned up many times. This sequence joins TRBV2 and TRBJ2-1, with D perhaps matching TRBD2 (6 bases). The CDR3 runs to 12 residues. Germline-derived CDR1 and CDR2 are SNHLY and FYNNEI. The V and J ends lost 4 bases and 6 bases respectively, with 7 bases between them. CDR3 sequence (DNA): TGTGCCAGCAGTGGGGGGGTCAATGAGCAGTTCTTC. It encodes CASSGGVNEQFF.

The V call is TRBV20-1, the J call TRBJ2-3; 10 nucleotides agree with TRBD1. V gave up 5 bases and J gave up 3 bases; unmatched junction bases: 2. This CDR3 has 13 amino acids. Looked up from germline, CDR1 is DFQATT and CDR2 is SNEGSKA (reference sequence). This CDR3 is CSAGQGVTDTQYF. Here the CDR3 DNA reads TGCAGTGCTGGACAGGGGGTTACAGATACGCAGTATTTT.

This clonotype was seen many times. This sequence joins TRBV7-9 and TRBJ2-7; D could derive from TRBD1 or TRBD2 (6 bases each). Germline lookup yields CDR1 SEHNR and CDR2 FQNEAQ (reference sequence). The germline V and J ends were trimmed by 3 bases and 2 bases, with 11 bases remaining between them. There are 14 residues in the CDR3. Here the CDR3 DNA reads TGTGCCAGCAGCTTCGGAGGGGACACCTACGAGCAGTACTTC. Translation gives CASSFGGDTYEQYF.